This TCR beta chain was recorded in a study of cytomegalovirus exposure and HLA in healthy donors. Concerning this clone: The target antigen is unknown.

Study findings and constraints: Rarity marked most TCR sequences, yet some public TCRs occurred in many donors. Association of a missense DCLRE1C variant with TCR beta V- and J-gene trimming was reported in a later analysis. Beyond CMV serostatus, there was no information to go on about immune exposure.

Donors sampled were nominally healthy, though unrecorded immune exposures were likely. Amplification used 60 Vbeta primers and 13 Jbeta primers. Sequencing was performed with immunoSEQ multiplex PCR; in TCRdb, only in-frame clones are kept and a portion is missing. The sample holds 150,000 to 200,000 clones. Specimen: PBMCs. This TCR was sampled from a woman aged 60-70 years in good health and CMV-seronegative.

The DNA for the CDR3 is TGTGCCAGCAGCTCATCCGGGTCTATGAACACTGAAGCTTTCTTT. Amino acids: CASSSSGSMNTEAFF. V and J are TRBV11-2 and TRBJ1-1; D gene ambiguous. V gave up 4 bases and J gave up 0 bases, with 12 bases separating them. Germline lookup yields CDR1 SGHAT and CDR2 FQNNGV. This CDR3 has 15 residues.